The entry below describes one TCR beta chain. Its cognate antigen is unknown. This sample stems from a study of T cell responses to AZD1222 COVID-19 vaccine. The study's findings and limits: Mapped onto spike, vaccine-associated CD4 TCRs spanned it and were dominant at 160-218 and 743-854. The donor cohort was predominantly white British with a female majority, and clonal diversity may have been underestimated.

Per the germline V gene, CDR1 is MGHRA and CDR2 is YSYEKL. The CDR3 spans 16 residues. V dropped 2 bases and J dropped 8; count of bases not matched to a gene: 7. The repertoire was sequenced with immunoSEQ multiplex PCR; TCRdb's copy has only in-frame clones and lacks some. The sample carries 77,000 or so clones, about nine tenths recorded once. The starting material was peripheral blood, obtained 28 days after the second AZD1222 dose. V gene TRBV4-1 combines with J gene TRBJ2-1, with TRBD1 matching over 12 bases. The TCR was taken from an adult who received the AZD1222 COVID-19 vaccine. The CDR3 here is CASSQPSGTGGYEQFF. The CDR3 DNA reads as TGCGCCAGCAGCCAACCTTCCGGGACAGGGGGCTATGAGCAGTTCTTC.